The rows below give T cell receptor beta chains drawn from one sample of a study of T cell repertoires in cytomegalovirus infection. TCRdb re-called the reads with MiXCR, one entry per CDR3 protein. This sample has some 180,000 distinct CDR3 sequences, with roughly 9% found just once. Sample: PBMCs. All receptors come from a human donor in good health (CMV status not recorded). Some clones in this sample may be carry-over from other donors' samples. The CDR3 runs from the conserved cysteine through the conserved F or W.

V gene	J gene	CDR3 protein
TRBV7-8	TRBJ2-7	CASSSLAGGDYEQYF
TRBV20-1	TRBJ2-1	CSAPTHNEQFF
TRBV2	TRBJ1-2	CASSERAPGAYGYTF
TRBV11-2	TRBJ1-1	CASSLRRGAFF
TRBV14	TRBJ2-5	CASRPTGNLRETQYF
TRBV2	TRBJ1-1	CASDGGAVNTEAFF
TRBV6-2/TRBV6-3	TRBJ2-7	CASSYSGLVTAEQYF
TRBV4-1	TRBJ2-1	CASSQVLAGISSYNEQFF
TRBV19	TRBJ1-5	CASSIGGHSSNQPQHF
TRBV2	TRBJ1-2	CASSEALTQGGGYTF
TRBV9	TRBJ2-7	CASSSKIGGDEQYF
TRBV18	TRBJ2-5	CASSPDIRDRARETQYF
TRBV2	TRBJ1-1	CASSYTGFTEAFF
TRBV27	TRBJ2-1	CATRRSAGGSNEQFF
TRBV19	TRBJ2-1	CASSRVYNEQFF
TRBV5-4	TRBJ2-1	CASSLGRGTYSYNEQFF
TRBV28	TRBJ1-3	CASSLRGSLIGGNTIYF
TRBV7-8	TRBJ1-5	CASSLATSGNQPQHF
TRBV11-1	TRBJ2-1	CASSQVDGPYNEQFF
TRBV28	TRBJ1-5	CASSETGNQPQHF
TRBV7-2	TRBJ1-6	CASSLSPGGLQGGSPLHF
TRBV7-3	TRBJ2-3	CASSPSLQRGTDTQYF
TRBV7-2	TRBJ2-1	CASSLGGQGKQFF
TRBV28	TRBJ1-2	CASSPGTGNTYGYTF